This T cell receptor (beta chain) was identified during a study of CD8+ T cells in alopecia areata. Study-level background: Twice daily, treated patients received 5 to 10 mg of oral tofacitinib. Overall study findings and caveats: It was less clear whether patients shared TCRs than it was in mice, possibly because of HLA. Clonality exceeded that of normal scalp in lesional scalp, most notably in alopecia totalis/universalis.

The investigators collected lesional scalp punch biopsies and peripheral blood from alopecia areata patients. Following extraction, RNA underwent reverse transcription to cDNA, which served as the sequencing template. Generated by immunoSEQ multiplex PCR, the TCRdb table keeps only in-frame clones and is missing some. Of 150,000 or so clones listed, over 80% were seen once; the top ten hold approximately 15%. A single count supports this clone. Its antigen is still unknown. The V gene's germline CDR1 is MRHNA and CDR2 SNTAGT. This CDR3 is built from 13 residues. Trimming took 6 bases from V and 1 from J, leaving 6 bases between them.

The chain is built from TRBV6-4 and TRBJ2-2; D call uncertain. The sequence came from a human donor with alopecia areata. This specimen was CD8+ T cells sorted from blood, taken at week 0. Here the CDR3 DNA reads TGTGCCAGCAGACAACTGAACACCGGGGAGCTGTTTTTT. Its protein product is CASRQLNTGELFF.